The 25 T cell receptor beta chains listed next were all sequenced from one sample in a study of identical twins. TCRdb used MiXCR to reprocess the 5' RACE reads, holding one entry per CDR3 protein. The sample carries about 900,000 distinct CDR3 sequences, roughly an eighth recorded once. The sample was also reused in another study, on yellow fever vaccine responses in identical twins.

Material for sequencing was PBMCs. Source of these receptors: a woman aged 18-29 years in good health.

This clonotype was observed many times. The V gene is TRBV15, the J gene TRBJ2-1, with D perhaps TRBD2 (6 bases). V lost 0 bases to trimming and J lost 8 bases, with 8 bases between them. Germline V gene lookup returns CDR1 LNHNV and CDR2 YYDKDF (reference sequence). The CDR3 covers 13 residues. Here the CDR3 reads CATSRDRGYEQFF. DNA of the CDR3: TGTGCCACCAGCAGAGATCGGGGGTATGAGCAGTTCTTC.

Note on this clonotype: At one end, the junction sequence differs from germline, possibly due to a read error. The chain carries TRBV10-3 and TRBJ2-1; 7 bases line up with TRBD2. Germline CDR1 and CDR2: ENHRY and SYGVKD. This CDR3 contains 16 residues. The CDR3 loop is CATSESTAGVYNEQFF. The DNA for the CDR3 is TGTGCCACCAGTGAGTCGACGGCGGGGGTCTACAATGAGCAGTTCTTC.

The chain joins TRBV20-1 to TRBJ2-2; no clear D gene. Trimming stripped 4 bases from V and 1 base from J, with 10 bases between. Germline-derived CDR1 and CDR2 are DFQATT and SNEGSKA (reference sequence). CDR3 length equals 14 residues. CDR3 protein: CSAKNSMNTGELFF. CDR3 in DNA: TGCAGTGCTAAGAACAGCATGAACACCGGGGAGCTGTTTTTT.

This clonotype was observed at least ten times. V usage is TRBV28 and J usage is TRBJ2-1, with 10 bases matching TRBD2. Germline CDR1 reads MDHEN; CDR2 reads SYDVKM. The CDR3 has 13 residues. V dropped 6 bases and J dropped 7; count of bases not matched to a gene: 3. The CDR3 spells CASRAGGLNEQFF. Written as DNA, the CDR3 is TGTGCCAGCAGAGCGGGAGGGTTGAATGAGCAGTTCTTC.

This chain connects TRBV20-1 to TRBJ1-5; D remains ambiguous. The CDR3 runs 15 residues. V was trimmed by 4 bases and J by 0 bases, leaving 13 bases between them. The germline gives CDR1 DFQATT, CDR2 SNEGSKA (reference sequence). For the CDR3, the DNA is TGCAGTGCTACCACCCTCGGTGGTAGCAATCAGCCCCAGCATTTT. Amino acids: CSATTLGGSNQPQHF.

This clonotype showed up many times. The chain carries TRBV4-1 and TRBJ2-1; 14 bases fit TRBD2. Germline V gene lookup returns CDR1 MGHRA and CDR2 YSYEKL. The V gene end was trimmed by 0 bases and the J gene end by 8 bases; junction bases not matched to a gene: 12. This CDR3 comprises 19 residues. CDR3 amino acids: CASSQDWGTSGSKFHEQFF. Here the CDR3 DNA reads TGCGCCAGCAGCCAAGATTGGGGGACTAGCGGGAGTAAGTTCCATGAGCAGTTCTTC.

The table lists this clonotype with many counts. The chain couples TRBV5-6 to TRBJ1-2; D is ambiguous. The V end lost 0 bases, the J end lost 3 bases, and 9 bases lay between the germline ends. The CDR3 sequence is 14 residues long. CDR1 and CDR2 from the germline V gene are SGHDT and YYEEEE. The chain's CDR3 is CASSLVNSYYGYTF. For the CDR3, the DNA is TGTGCCAGCAGCTTGGTGAACAGCTACTATGGCTACACCTTC.

The chain links TRBV20-1 to TRBJ1-4; TRBD1 is a possible D gene (5 bases). The CDR3 spans 15 residues. Germline V gene lookup returns CDR1 DFQATT and CDR2 SNEGSKA (reference sequence). The V gene lost 3 bases and the J gene lost 3 bases, with 14 bases spanning the gap. CDR3 loop: CSASRWSGPNEKLFF. Here the CDR3 DNA reads TGCAGTGCTAGTAGGTGGTCGGGACCTAATGAAAAACTGTTTTTT.

This clonotype was detected only a few times. The gene calls are TRBV9 and TRBJ2-1; 11 bases align to TRBD2. Trimming at V came to 0 bases and at J to 4 bases, leaving 6 bases not matched to a gene. The germline V gene has CDR1 SGDLS and CDR2 YYNGEE. The CDR3 has 17 amino acids. The DNA of the CDR3 is TGTGCCAGCAGCGTAGATAGGGGGACTAGCGGATACAATGAGCAGTTCTTC. This gives the protein CASSVDRGTSGYNEQFF.

The genes are TRBV7-2 and TRBJ2-7; a possible D gene is TRBD1 (5 bases). The germline CDR1 and CDR2 sequences are SGHTA and FQGNSA. The CDR3 consists of 14 residues. Trimming left V 0 bases short and J 6 bases short, with 12 bases between. CDR3 region: CASSLAQGASEQYF. Written as DNA, the CDR3 is TGTGCCAGCAGCTTAGCACAAGGGGCCTCCGAGCAGTACTTC.

V and J are TRBV24-1 and TRBJ2-7, with 8 nucleotides matching TRBD1. With 4 bases clipped from V and 5 bases from J, the junction kept 3 bases outside the gene matches. CDR1 is KGHDR, CDR2 SFDVKD, per germline. The CDR3 extends over 13 amino acids. CDR3 amino acids: CATSETGVNEQYF. As DNA, the CDR3 is TGTGCCACCAGTGAGACAGGGGTCAACGAGCAGTACTTC.

This clonotype was observed many times. V is TRBV2 and J is TRBJ2-7; TRBD2 aligns across 11 bases. V dropped 10 bases and J dropped 3; count of bases not matched to a gene: 2. This CDR3 has 12 residues. The germline V gene encodes CDR1 SNHLY and CDR2 FYNNEI. CDR3 region: CATGTSGYEQYF. The CDR3 DNA sequence: TGTGCCACCGGGACTAGCGGCTACGAGCAGTACTTC.

This clonotype was seen at least ten times. V gene TRBV5-1 combines with J gene TRBJ2-3; TRBD2 agrees at 10 bases. This CDR3 comprises 16 residues. The germline V gene has CDR1 SGHRS and CDR2 YFSETQ. V was pared by 0 bases and J by 3 bases, with 4 bases of the junction left unmatched. CDR3 DNA: TGCGCCAGCAGCTTGGTGCTTAGCGGGGGGACAGATACGCAGTATTTT. Amino acid sequence: CASSLVLSGGTDTQYF.

This clonotype was seen more than once but under ten times. The chain links TRBV5-6 to TRBJ2-2; 7 bases match TRBD1. Unmatched junction bases numbered 12, after V lost 3 bases and J lost 7 bases. CDR3 length equals 16 residues. Germline CDR1 and CDR2: SGHDT and YYEEEE. In DNA form, the CDR3 reads TGTGCCAGCAGCTGGTGGAGACAGGGACCGAGCGGGGAGCTGTTTTTT. It specifies CASSWWRQGPSGELFF. The full variable domain, its missing parts supplied by reference TRBV5-6 and TRBJ2-2, is DAGVTQSPTHLIKTRGQQVTLRCSPKSGHDTVSWYQQALGQGPQFIFQYYEEEERQRGNFPDRFSGHQFPNYSSELNVNALLLGDSALYLCASSWWRQGPSGELFFGEGSRLTVL.

This clonotype has at least ten counts. The V and J genes are TRBV12-3 or TRBV12-4 and TRBJ1-5; 8 bases align to TRBD1. The length of the CDR3 is 15 residues. V was clipped by 8 bases and J by 4 bases; unmatched bases: 10. This CDR3 is CASQTTGAFNQPQHF. In DNA, the CDR3 is TGTGCCAGCCAGACGACAGGGGCCTTTAATCAGCCCCAGCATTTT.

This clonotype was counted only a few times. V is TRBV2 and J is TRBJ2-7; D is uncertain. The V end was cut by 1 base, the J end by 6 bases, with 7 bases between. Germline loops: CDR1 SNHLY, CDR2 FYNNEI. The CDR3 has 12 amino acids. CDR3 nucleotides: TGTGCCAGCAGTGAAGGGTCCGGCGAGCAGTACTTC. Translation: CASSEGSGEQYF.

This clonotype was recorded a few times. The chain uses TRBV29-1 and TRBJ2-3; D is undetermined. The CDR3 contains 12 residues. CDR1 is SQVTM and CDR2 is ANQGSEA in the germline V gene. V shed 3 bases and J shed 6 bases, with 10 bases lying between them. The CDR3 nucleotides are TGCAGCGTTGATCATCGCGACGATACGCAGTATTTT. Translating gives CSVDHRDDTQYF.

This clonotype appeared a few times. The rearrangement uses TRBV6-5 and TRBJ1-1, with 7 positions matching TRBD1. The junction had 6 bases not matched to a gene; V was cut back by 2 bases and J by 3 bases. Germline CDR1 is MNHEY and CDR2 is SVGAGI. There are 15 residues in the CDR3. The CDR3: CASSYRGTVHTEAFF. CDR3 DNA sequence: TGTGCCAGCAGTTACCGCGGGACAGTTCACACTGAAGCTTTCTTT.

This clonotype was detected only a few times. This sequence joins TRBV2 and TRBJ1-5; 7 nucleotides match TRBD1. J was trimmed by 1 base and V by 5 bases; bases with no gene match: 5. Germline CDR1 is SNHLY and CDR2 is FYNNEI. The CDR3 loop spans 15 amino acids. CDR3 nucleotide sequence: TGTGCCAGCAGTCATTCGGGACAGAGCAATCAGCCCCAGCATTTT. Its protein is CASSHSGQSNQPQHF.

This rearrangement joins TRBV20-1 to TRBJ2-2; TRBD2 agrees at 8 bases. CDR3 size: 14 residues. Trimming took 4 bases from V and 3 from J; bases not matched to a gene: 4. CDR1 is DFQATT and CDR2 is SNEGSKA in the germline V gene (reference sequence). CDR3 DNA sequence: TGCAGTGCTAAACGGGAGGGGGACACCGGGGAGCTGTTTTTT. Residues: CSAKREGDTGELFF.

V is TRBV6-5 and J is TRBJ2-5; perhaps D is TRBD1 or TRBD2 (5 bases each). Trimming shortened V by 0 bases and J by 0 bases, and 14 bases separated the two germline ends. There are 17 residues in the CDR3. Germline V CDR1 and CDR2: MNHEY, SVGAGI. CDR3 DNA: TGTGCCAGCAGTTACTCCCCGGGACGGAGAAACCAAGAGACCCAGTACTTC. Translated: CASSYSPGRRNQETQYF.

There are a few counts of this clonotype. This chain connects TRBV7-8 to TRBJ2-7, with D unresolved. The CDR3 runs 14 residues. Germline CDR1 reads SGHVS; CDR2 reads FQNEAQ. With 1 base removed from V and 5 bases from J, the gap between germline ends came to 12 bases. This CDR3 reads CASSLGPERNEQYF. Here the CDR3 DNA reads TGTGCCAGCAGCTTAGGTCCAGAGAGGAACGAGCAGTACTTC.

Only a few counts were recorded for this clonotype. This chain connects TRBV20-1 to TRBJ1-2; perhaps TRBD1 as D (5 bases). This CDR3 contains 13 residues. Trimming took 3 bases from V and 4 from J, leaving 12 bases between them. CDR1 and CDR2 from the germline V gene are DFQATT and SNEGSKA (reference sequence). CDR3 nucleotides: TGCAGTGCTAGTCGAGGGGCGGGCTATGGCTACACCTTC. As protein: CSASRGAGYGYTF.

This clonotype was detected a few times. V and J are TRBV3-1 and TRBJ1-2; possible D gene TRBD1, 5 bases. The germline gives CDR1 LGHDT, CDR2 YNNKEL (reference sequence). The CDR3 is made up of 13 amino acids. Between the trimmed V and J ends, which lost 7 bases and 4 bases, there was a span of 13 bases. In DNA, the CDR3 is TGTGCCAGCATTGCCAGTACAGGCTATGGCTACACCTTC. Residues: CASIASTGYGYTF.

The rearrangement links TRBV3-1 to TRBJ2-7; 10 nucleotides agree with TRBD1. Germline V gene sequence: CDR1 LGHDT, CDR2 YNNKEL (reference sequence). Losses at the gene ends were 1 base for V and 5 bases for J; bases not matched to a gene: 5. The CDR3 loop spans 15 amino acids. The CDR3 nucleotides read TGTGCCAGCAGCCAAGCAAGGGACAGGGGAGACGAGCAGTACTTC. It translates to CASSQARDRGDEQYF.